This T cell receptor (beta chain) was documented in a study of T cells in Graves' hyperthyroidism and ophthalmopathy. Study results and limitations: Before onset, ophthalmopathy was predicted by the model a median approximately 6.7 months earlier.

Note on this clonotype: No antigen is known for it.

Amplified regions were TCR beta CDR3 sequences from RNA transcripts. In the first-round RT-PCR of the TCR CDR3, the HTBI primer set was used. TCRdb reprocessed the multiplex PCR reads via MiXCR and lists one record per CDR3 protein. The profile shows 400,000 to 600,000 distinct CDR3 sequences, about 16% of them singletons. With duration under 3 months, ophthalmopathy was active: Clinical Activity Score at least 3, NOSPECS at least 4. Each 10 ml fresh peripheral blood draw supplied the PBMCs. V was clipped by 1 base and J by 3 bases, with 7 bases between them. The germline CDR1 and CDR2 sequences are MGHRA and YSYEKL. This CDR3 spans 14 amino acids.

The specimen sequenced was blood. The receptor was isolated from a woman aged 25 to 39 with Graves' ophthalmopathy. The chain recombines TRBV4-1 with TRBJ1-5, with a weak D call TRBD1 (6 bases). The CDR3 loop reads CASSQGQDNQPQHF. As DNA, the CDR3 is TGCGCCAGCAGCCAAGGACAGGACAATCAGCCCCAGCATTTT.